The clone carrying this TCR beta chain was picked up one time. Its antigen is not known. Use of 60 Vbeta and 13 Jbeta primers characterized the PCR. Using immunoSEQ multiplex PCR, the repertoire was profiled, and TCRdb retains in-frame clones only, with some absent. Of approximately 150,000 clones detected, around 78% appear once; the ten largest clones hold around 1%. This sample is drawn from a study of cytomegalovirus exposure and HLA in healthy donors. With 2 bases removed from V and 6 bases from J, the gap between germline ends came to 10 bases. The CDR3 has 13 amino acids. Germline CDR1 is KGHSH and CDR2 is LQKENI. Study results and limitations: Among donors in an Asian-associated ancestry cluster, a later analysis reportedly found fewer N-insertions than the roughly 700-donor mean. Most CMV-associated TCR beta chains appeared HLA-restricted in a later analysis. In a later analysis, TCR beta V- and J-gene trimming was associated with a missense DCLRE1C variant.

This chain connects TRBV18 to TRBJ1-2; no reliable D call. Sequencing was performed on PBMCs. This TCR derives from a middle-aged woman in good health and CMV-seronegative. CDR3 residues: CASSPERGNGYTF. The CDR3 region has the DNA TGTGCCAGCTCACCAGAGAGAGGCAATGGCTACACCTTC.